Listed below are T cell receptor beta chains from one sample, sequenced in a study of blood T cell repertoires in COVID-19. Produced via immunoSEQ multiplex PCR; TCRdb's table is partial and in-frame only. Here the sample spans more than 95,000 clones, approximately 83% being singletons. Sequencing was carried out using peripheral blood. Source of these receptors: a woman of 80 years or more with active or convalescent COVID-19. Both conserved end residues are part of each CDR3. The order of the fields is D gene, V gene, CDR3 length, J gene, CDR3 protein. D genes are given only for firm matches.

.	TRBV2	16	TRBJ1-2	CASSEGGSLANYGYTF
TRBD1	TRBV7-9	14	TRBJ1-1	CASSRQGGNTEAFF
TRBD1	TRBV19	13	TRBJ1-5	CASQDRGRQPQHF
TRBD2	TRBV7-2	19	TRBJ2-3	CASSSRKSLAGGPSDTQYF
TRBD1	TRBV11-3	15	TRBJ2-5	CASSSGTGVRETQYF
TRBD1	TRBV5-1	15	TRBJ2-7	CASSLVGTGGNEQYF
.	TRBV6-1	14	TRBJ1-1	CASSEGAANTEAFF
.	TRBV18	16	TRBJ2-7	CASSPRYLTASYEQYF
.	TRBV19	15	TRBJ2-4	CASIGGDLAKNIQYF
.	TRBV28	12	TRBJ2-3	CASTHSEDTQYF
TRBD1	TRBV6-1	17	TRBJ1-6	CASSGEGGMTYNSPLHF
TRBD1	TRBV27	16	TRBJ1-6	CASTSGQLNYNSPLHF
.	TRBV9	12	TRBJ2-3	CASSVVSAEQYF
.	TRBV24-1	13	TRBJ1-1	CATRDRDDTEAFF
.	TRBV7-9	14	TRBJ1-6	CASSLIEGTSPLHF
TRBD2	TRBV4-2	14	TRBJ2-1	CASSRSGGTNEQFF
.	TRBV4-1	14	TRBJ2-5	CASSLQGGSETQYF
TRBD1	TRBV24-1	15	TRBJ1-2	CATSGRDRMDYGYTF
TRBD1	TRBV9	14	TRBJ1-1	CASSSQQGRTEAFF
.	TRBV6-5	13	TRBJ1-5	CASEEGGYQPQHF